Included here is one TCR beta chain sequence, with context. Its antigen remains unidentified. Base quality data are lacking; no much larger clone is found one base away. The sample is drawn from a study of tumor-infiltrating lymphocytes in primary liver carcinoma (dated by TCRdb to between 2016 and 2019). Looking at the study overall: Between November 2015 and March 2016, a handful of patients in China with histopathologically diagnosed primary liver carcinoma had their tumors surgically resected. Hepatocellular carcinoma (four) or combined HCC and intrahepatic cholangiocarcinoma (one) was present in the five patients, who were three men and two women aged 30 to 69 years. For each liver tumor, the study sampled five regions along with adjacent normal tissue and blood, and applied TCRbeta repertoire sequencing, expression microarrays and whole-exome sequencing. A total of roughly 35 specimens from 5 patients, comprising approximately 25 tumor regions, 5 adjacent noncancerous liver tissues and 5 peripheral blood samples, were covered by TCRbeta repertoire sequencing. Reproducibility between technical replicate repertoires was high, with correlation coefficients above 0.95 and mean shared-clone rates roughly 0.91. The five patients had tumors of stage T1-T3 N0M0, with maximum diameters ranging from about 4.2 to 10 cm. Roughly 3.5 to 8 million productive TCRbeta reads were obtained per sample, and no significant difference in read depth was found between tissue types. What the authors observed across the whole study: The top 250 clones made up a significantly larger repertoire fraction in tumors than in blood (p = 0.039). Only the TCR beta chain was sequenced, which likely underestimates true repertoire diversity because unpaired alpha chains were not captured. Pairs of tumor regions showed greater repertoire overlap (mean roughly 36%) than tumor-adjacent pairs (17%) or tumor-blood pairs (about 14%), which is consistent with antigen-driven expansion. Bulk unsorted samples precluded comparing CD4+ and CD8+ T cell repertoires. With just a few patients in the study, the authors point out that the findings should be validated in a larger study.

Taken from cysteine to phenylalanine, the CDR3 has 14 residues. Of the read, only the CDR3 DNA is kept; its 42 bases are in frame from base 1. V trim: 4 bases; J trim: 3 bases; unmatched bases: 0. CDR1 and CDR2 were assigned from the germline V gene (reference sequence) as GTSNPN and SVGIG. Blood RNA was extracted from unsorted whole blood with TRIzol reagent; germline DNA came from the DNeasy Blood & Tissue kit. Patients had chronic HBV infection and were treatment-naive at sampling. Around 3.6 milliliters of peripheral blood were collected into K2EDTA tubes before surgery. A constant-region primer and ProtoScript II reverse transcriptase were used to reverse-transcribe TCRbeta-specific cDNA from roughly 480 ng total RNA. Construction of the TCRbeta libraries relied on three nested rounds of multiplex PCR, following a slightly modified ARM-PCR procedure. Multiplex TRBV1-TRBV30 forward primers and a Cbeta reverse primer were used in the first two PCR rounds, each of which was run for approximately 9 cycles. Sample barcodes and Illumina adapters were added in a final 25-cycle PCR with Deep VentR polymerase. Before sequencing, amplicons of 200-500 bp were gel-purified using a QIAquick gel extraction kit. An Illumina HiSeq 2500 was used to sequence the TCRbeta amplicons with 250-bp paired-end reads. Regarding the original processing steps: To recover full CDR3 sequences, reads were quality-trimmed using Trimmomatic v0.33 and paired reads were then merged using FLASH v1.2.11. MiGEC v1.2.1b assigned V, D and J germline segments to the rearranged TCRbeta sequences. Clonotype statistics and Shannon-Wiener diversity indices were calculated with VDJtools v1.0.0. To reduce sampling bias, subsequent analyses other than the diversity analysis used only the 250 most abundant clonotypes in each sample. TCRdb cleaned the public reads at Q25 with fastp, built clones with MiXCR and kept in-frame beta chains. Every distinct CDR3 protein forms one entry, paired with its most common genes and DNA. The V and J calls reflect TCRdb's pipeline rather than the authors' work. Recorded for this sample are about 200,000 distinct CDR3 sequences; approximately 64% of them occurred a single time. The ten largest clones capture 6% to 8.5% of the sample.

The rearranged chain carries TRBV30 and TRBJ2-2; 12 middle bases align to TRBD2. Sequenced material: peripheral blood. This TCR came from a woman in her sixties or seventies with primary liver carcinoma and hepatitis B virus infection. The CDR3: CAWTSGRDTGELFF. In nucleotides, the sequence is TGTGCCTGGACTAGCGGGAGGGACACCGGGGAGCTGTTTTTT.